The 30 T cell receptor beta chains listed next were all sequenced from one sample in a study of T-cell reconstitution after alpha-beta-depleted transplantation in children. The TCRbeta library incorporated unique molecular identifiers. TCRdb reanalysed the PCR reads using MiXCR and keeps one entry per CDR3 protein. Among approximately 270,000 distinct CDR3 sequences, about 24% were seen once, and the ten largest hold about 4.8%. The sequences come from PBMCs, mostly from graft donor cells, collected 360 days after TCRalphabeta/CD19-depleted stem cell transplant. These receptors were collected from a female patient aged 2-15 years who had a stem cell transplant for congenital amegakaryocytic thrombocytopenia, so the T cells may come from the graft donor.

The chain joins TRBV12-5 to TRBJ2-7; 10 nucleotides agree with TRBD2. The CDR3 loop spans 16 amino acids. Germline V gene lookup returns CDR1 LGHNT and CDR2 FRNRAP. With 5 bases clipped from V and 1 base from J, the junction kept 8 bases outside the gene matches. In nucleotides, the CDR3 is TGTGCTAGTGGTCCCCGGGGACTAGCGTGGTCCTACGAGCAGTACTTC. Translating it yields CASGPRGLAWSYEQYF.

The J gene is TRBJ1-1, the V gene TRBV6-1; perhaps TRBD1 as D (5 bases). This CDR3 comprises 14 residues. V was clipped by 7 bases and J by 0 bases, with 12 bases between them. Germline-derived CDR1 and CDR2 are MNHNS and SASEGT. Here the CDR3 reads CASKSEGMNTEAFF. The CDR3 DNA is TGTGCCAGCAAATCGGAGGGGATGAACACTGAAGCTTTCTTT.

This chain links TRBV28 with TRBJ2-2; 7 bases match TRBD1. Germline V lookup: CDR1 MDHEN, CDR2 SYDVKM. J was trimmed by 8 bases and V by 7 bases; bases with no gene match: 13. The CDR3 totals 15 residues. CDR3 sequence: CASIPDRDKPGELFF. Written as DNA, the CDR3 is TGTGCCAGCATTCCCGACAGGGATAAACCTGGGGAGCTGTTTTTT.

This clonotype has more than one count but fewer than ten. CDR3 loop: CASSLTGGLAGYNEQFF. DNA for the CDR3: TGTGCCAGCAGCCTGACAGGGGGACTAGCGGGGTACAATGAGCAGTTCTTC. The V and J genes are TRBV28 and TRBJ2-1; 13 bases line up with TRBD2. The CDR3 runs to 17 residues. Trimming took 6 bases from V and 4 from J; bases not matched to a gene: 9. Per germline, CDR1 MDHEN and CDR2 SYDVKM.

The chain combines TRBV19 with TRBJ1-5; 7 bases line up with TRBD1. Per germline, CDR1 LNHDA and CDR2 SQIVND (reference sequence). CDR3 length: 15 amino acids. Trimming at V came to 8 bases and at J to 2 bases, leaving 9 bases not matched to a gene. In nucleotides, the CDR3 is TGTGCCAGTGACAGGGTGGTTGTTGGCAATCAGCCCCAGCATTTT. This sequence encodes CASDRVVVGNQPQHF. Combining the CDR3 with reference TRBV19 and TRBJ1-5 gives the whole variable domain DGGITQSPKYLFRKEGQNVTLSCEQNLNHDAMYWYRQDPGQGLRLIYYSQIVNDFQKGDIAEGYSVSREKKESFPLTVTSAQKNPTAFYLCASDRVVVGNQPQHFGDGTRLSIL.

This clonotype was counted a few times. The genes are TRBV12-3 or TRBV12-4 and TRBJ1-5; D remains unclear. The CDR3 runs 14 residues. V lost 6 bases and J 4 bases, leaving 13 bases between the germline ends. Here the CDR3 DNA reads TGTGCCAGCAGACAAAGTGGAGGGAATCAGCCCCAGCATTTT. It specifies CASRQSGGNQPQHF.

This clonotype was counted between two and nine times. This chain connects TRBV29-1 to TRBJ1-4; unclear D gene. The V end was cut by 5 bases, the J end by 8 bases, with 15 bases between. Germline CDR1 is SQVTM and CDR2 is ANQGSEA. The CDR3 sequence is 13 residues long. The CDR3 loop reads CSVRPNMREKLFF. The CDR3 region has the DNA TGCAGCGTTAGACCGAATATGCGAGAAAAACTGTTTTTT. The variable domain in full, with the rest retrieved from reference TRBV29-1 and TRBJ1-4, is SAVISQKPSRDICQRGTSLTIQCQVDSQVTMMFWYRQQPGQSLTLIATANQGSEATYESGFVIDKFPISRPNLTFSTLTVSNMSPEDSSIYLCSVRPNMREKLFFGSGTQLSVL.

V and J are TRBV4-1 and TRBJ2-5; D remains ambiguous. V lost 2 bases and J lost 2, with 12 bases in between. This CDR3 spans 15 amino acids. The germline V gene encodes CDR1 MGHRA and CDR2 YSYEKL. In DNA form, the CDR3 reads TGCGCCAGCAGCCAATACAGCGTCAATCAAGAGACCCAGTACTTC. Its translation is CASSQYSVNQETQYF.

This clonotype was seen a few times. This chain uses TRBV11-2 with TRBJ2-5; 11 bases match TRBD1. The CDR3 is made up of 15 amino acids. Trimming took 5 bases from V and 5 from J; bases not matched to a gene: 7. Looked up from germline, CDR1 is SGHAT and CDR2 is FQNNGV. CDR3 coding DNA: TGTGCCAGCAGCCTCGGGACAGGGGGTTCGGAGACCCAGTACTTC. Protein product: CASSLGTGGSETQYF.

This clonotype was seen a handful of times. The rearrangement joins TRBV3-1 to TRBJ2-1; D is unresolved. Trimming pared 0 bases from V and 9 bases from J, leaving 9 bases between. CDR1 is LGHDT, CDR2 YNNKEL, per germline (reference sequence). The CDR3 runs 13 residues. The DNA for the CDR3 is TGTGCCAGCAGCCAAGATTTTGGTGCTGAGCAGTTCTTC. Its translation is CASSQDFGAEQFF.

The chain recombines TRBV20-1 with TRBJ2-3, with 14 bases identical to TRBD2. Trimming took 6 bases from V and 1 from J; bases not matched to a gene: 6. Germline V gives CDR1 DFQATT, CDR2 SNEGSKA (reference sequence). CDR3 length equals 16 residues. CDR3 sequence (DNA): TGCAGTGCCAAGACTAGCGGGGGGGCCGGCACAGATACGCAGTATTTT. Its translation is CSAKTSGGAGTDTQYF.

This clonotype showed up just a few times. This sequence joins TRBV30 and TRBJ1-5; weak D call: TRBD1 (5 bases). Germline V lookup: CDR1 GTSNPN, CDR2 SVGIG (reference sequence). V shed 1 base and J shed 0 bases, with 7 bases lying between them. The CDR3 runs 14 residues. This CDR3 reads CAWSAGSSNQPQHF. The DNA for the CDR3 is TGTGCCTGGAGTGCAGGGTCTAGCAATCAGCCCCAGCATTTT.

In this sample, this clonotype turned up a few times. The CDR3 sequence: CASSLLGQRETQYF. The CDR3 DNA reads as TGTGCCAGCAGTCTCCTGGGACAGAGGGAGACCCAGTACTTC. The chain has TRBV27 and TRBJ2-5, with TRBD1 identical over 7 bases. This CDR3 spans 14 amino acids. Trimming took 5 bases from V and 5 from J; bases not matched to a gene: 8. Germline V lookup: CDR1 MNHEY, CDR2 SMNVEV (reference sequence).

The V and J genes are TRBV6-2 or TRBV6-3 and TRBJ2-3; 8 positions agree with TRBD2. After removal of 7 bases from V and 1 base from J, the junction contained 10 bases not matched to a gene. This CDR3 contains 16 residues. CDR1 and CDR2 from the germline V gene are MNHEY and SVGEGT. CDR3 coding DNA: TGTGCCAGCACCGACGGGAGGGCCGATCGCACAGATACGCAGTATTTT. It yields the protein CASTDGRADRTDTQYF.

This chain links TRBV3-1 with TRBJ1-1; TRBD1 matches at 7 bases. Germline V CDR1 and CDR2: LGHDT, YNNKEL (reference sequence). The CDR3 extends over 12 amino acids. V lost 1 base, J lost 9 bases, and 2 bases stayed unmatched. DNA for the CDR3: TGTGCCAGCAGCCAAGGACAGGGAAAAGCTTTCTTT. This codes for CASSQGQGKAFF.

This sequence joins TRBV4-1 and TRBJ2-7; either TRBD1 or TRBD2 may fit D (5 bases each). Trimming took 8 bases from V and 7 from J, leaving 21 bases between them. CDR3 length: 14 residues. Germline V gene data show CDR1 as MGHRA and CDR2 as YSYEKL. The CDR3 is CASPHGAGRREQYF. CDR3 DNA sequence: TGCGCCAGCCCTCACGGGGCAGGTCGCAGAGAGCAGTACTTC.

The chain links TRBV9 to TRBJ2-3; maybe TRBD2 (6 bases). Germline V gene lookup returns CDR1 SGDLS and CDR2 YYNGEE. Trimming took off 6 bases at V and 4 bases at J, with 15 bases between the two ends. The CDR3 has 14 amino acids. The CDR3 reads CASTRGLMADTQYF. In nucleotides, the CDR3 is TGTGCCAGCACCAGAGGACTAATGGCAGATACGCAGTATTTT.

This clonotype was found a few times. The CDR3 here is CSAPPRGYEAFF. CDR3 in DNA: TGCAGTGCTCCTCCAAGAGGGTATGAAGCTTTCTTT. V usage is TRBV20-1 and J usage is TRBJ1-1; D unresolved. CDR1 and CDR2 (germline): DFQATT, SNEGSKA (reference sequence). V gave up 5 bases and J gave up 7 bases, with 14 bases separating them. The CDR3 length is 12 residues.

The chain recombines TRBV29-1 with TRBJ2-3, with D tentatively TRBD1 (6 bases). The length of the CDR3 is 12 residues. V gave up 6 bases and J gave up 5 bases, with 12 bases separating them. The germline V gene encodes CDR1 SQVTM and CDR2 ANQGSEA. In DNA, the CDR3 is TGCAGCGTCAGGGGTCGGCAAGATACGCAGTATTTT. It is translated as CSVRGRQDTQYF.

This rearrangement joins TRBV10-3 to TRBJ2-1, with TRBD1 identical over 7 bases. There are 14 residues in the CDR3. The germline gives CDR1 ENHRY, CDR2 SYGVKD. The V and J ends lost 3 bases and 9 bases, in that order; junction bases with no gene match: 8. The chain's CDR3 is CAISETRWDSEQFF. CDR3 nucleotide sequence: TGTGCCATCAGTGAAACTAGATGGGACAGTGAGCAGTTCTTC.

The CDR3 coding sequence is TGTGCCAGTAGTATAGTCCACGACAGGCGGAACACTGAAGCTTTCTTT. Its protein product is CASSIVHDRRNTEAFF. This chain uses TRBV19 with TRBJ1-1; D is possibly TRBD1 (6 bases). Trimming removed 1 base at V and 1 base at J, with 13 bases between. The CDR3 loop spans 16 amino acids. Germline CDR1 is LNHDA and CDR2 is SQIVND (reference sequence).

This sequence joins TRBV10-1 and TRBJ2-5; TRBD2 matches at 14 bases. CDR1 and CDR2 (germline): WNHNN, SYGVQD (reference sequence). V lost 5 bases to trimming and J lost 2 bases; unmatched junction nucleotides: 7. The CDR3 is 17 amino acids. The CDR3 reads CASSPTGTSGGQETQYF. The CDR3 nucleotides read TGCGCCAGCAGTCCGACCGGGACTAGCGGGGGTCAAGAGACCCAGTACTTC.

Only a few counts were recorded for this clonotype. The rearrangement joins TRBV7-2 to TRBJ1-1; a possible D gene is TRBD1 (6 bases). The CDR3 loop spans 15 amino acids. Trimming cost V 0 bases and J 4 bases, with 12 bases left between them. CDR1 and CDR2 (germline): SGHTA, FQGNSA. Written as DNA, the CDR3 is TGTGCCAGCAGCTTAGCGGGGACATCCCTCACTGAAGCTTTCTTT. The encoded protein is CASSLAGTSLTEAFF.

The genes are TRBV19 and TRBJ2-1, with unresolved D. Germline lookup yields CDR1 LNHDA and CDR2 SQIVND (reference sequence). This CDR3 has 14 residues. The V end was cut by 3 bases, the J end by 1 base, with 7 bases between. In nucleotides, the CDR3 is TGTGCCAGTAGTATCTGGAATTCCTACAATGAGCAGTTCTTC. Encoded protein: CASSIWNSYNEQFF.

The chain combines TRBV7-2 with TRBJ1-3; TRBD1 matches 7 bases. The germline V gene encodes CDR1 SGHTA and CDR2 FQGNSA. Germline trimming cut 6 bases from V and 0 bases from J; bases unmatched to any gene: 5. The CDR3 covers 15 residues. The CDR3 here is CASSRRQGSGNTIYF. For the CDR3, the DNA is TGTGCCAGCAGTAGGCGACAGGGCTCTGGAAACACCATATATTTT.

The rearrangement links TRBV5-6 to TRBJ1-5; D unresolved. Trimming cost V 3 bases and J 2 bases, with 12 bases left between them. Germline V gene data show CDR1 as SGHDT and CDR2 as YYEEEE. The CDR3 runs 15 residues. As DNA, the CDR3 is TGTGCCAGCAGCTCCAGTTCATGCGGCAATCAGCCCCAGCATTTT. It translates to CASSSSSCGNQPQHF.

This clonotype was counted between two and nine times. The chain recombines TRBV28 with TRBJ2-3, with D possibly matching TRBD2 (5 bases). The germline V gene has CDR1 MDHEN and CDR2 SYDVKM. V was clipped by 3 bases and J by 1 base, with 11 bases between them. There are 15 residues in the CDR3. The CDR3 DNA follows: TGTGCCAGCAGTTTCGTAGCGACGGGCACAGATACGCAGTATTTT. This codes for CASSFVATGTDTQYF.

The CDR3 reads CASSRRDREQYF. CDR3 sequence (DNA): TGTGCCAGCAGCCGCCGGGACAGGGAGCAGTACTTC. The chain combines TRBV6-5 with TRBJ2-7, with 8 nucleotides matching TRBD1. Germline V lookup: CDR1 MNHEY, CDR2 SVGAGI. CDR3 size: 12 residues. With V trimmed by 6 bases and J by 7 bases, 5 bases remained unmatched.

In its sample, this clonotype was seen a few times. The J gene is TRBJ2-4, the V gene TRBV6-1; no firm D call. With 2 bases removed from V and 0 bases from J, the gap between germline ends came to 8 bases. The CDR3 runs to 15 residues. CDR1 MNHNS and CDR2 SASEGT come from the germline V gene. The CDR3 region is CASSEMTVAKNIQYF. CDR3 sequence (DNA): TGTGCCAGCAGTGAAATGACGGTAGCCAAAAACATTCAGTACTTC.

This clonotype was found a few times. This CDR3 reads CASSLAPGQGNYGYTF. The CDR3 DNA is TGTGCCAGCAGTTTAGCCCCGGGACAGGGAAACTATGGCTACACCTTC. The chain recombines TRBV12-3 or TRBV12-4 with TRBJ1-2; 9 bases map to TRBD1. The CDR3 length is 16 residues. The V gene end was trimmed by 0 bases and the J gene end by 2 bases; junction bases not matched to a gene: 4.